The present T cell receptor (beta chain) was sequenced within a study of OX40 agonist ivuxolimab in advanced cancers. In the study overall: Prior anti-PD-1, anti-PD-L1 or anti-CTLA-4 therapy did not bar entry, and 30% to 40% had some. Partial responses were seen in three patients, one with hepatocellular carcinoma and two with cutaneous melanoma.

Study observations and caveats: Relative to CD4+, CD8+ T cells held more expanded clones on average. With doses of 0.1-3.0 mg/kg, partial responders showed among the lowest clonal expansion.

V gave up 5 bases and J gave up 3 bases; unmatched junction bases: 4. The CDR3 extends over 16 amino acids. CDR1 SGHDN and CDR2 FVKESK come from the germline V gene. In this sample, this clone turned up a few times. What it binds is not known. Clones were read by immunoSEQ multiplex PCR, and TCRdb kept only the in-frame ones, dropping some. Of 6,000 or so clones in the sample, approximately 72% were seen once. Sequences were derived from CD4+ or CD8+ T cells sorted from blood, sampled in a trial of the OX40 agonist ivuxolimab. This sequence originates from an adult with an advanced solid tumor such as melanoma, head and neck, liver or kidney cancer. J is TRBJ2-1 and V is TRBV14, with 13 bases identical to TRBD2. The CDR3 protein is CASSLLAGGSYNEQFF. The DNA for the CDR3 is TGTGCCAGCAGCTTACTAGCGGGAGGGAGCTACAATGAGCAGTTCTTC.